This T cell receptor (beta chain) was captured by sequencing in a study of shared clonotypes between healthy human individuals. Study-level points and caveats: Although depth was large, rarefaction showed that sequencing of the sorted subsets was incomplete.

CD45RO-negative, CCR7-positively selected cells formed the naive CD8 fraction, excluding terminally differentiated effector memory CD45RA+ cells. The protocol was immunoSEQ multiplex PCR, while the TCRdb copy is restricted to in-frame clones and leaves out a portion. The sample lists roughly 2 million clones, less than 95% seen once, with 0.9% to 1.4% in the top ten. This clone is a singleton in its sample. As yet, its antigen is unknown. The sample was naive CD8+ T cells sorted from blood. The TCR was taken from a man between 18 and 29 years old in good health.

The CDR3 loop is CASSVDLWQETQYF. CDR3 bases: TGTGCCAGCAGCGTAGATTTGTGGCAAGAGACCCAGTACTTC. This rearrangement joins TRBV9 to TRBJ2-5; D unresolved. This CDR3 contains 14 residues. Germline V gene lookup returns CDR1 SGDLS and CDR2 YYNGEE. With 0 bases removed from V and 2 bases from J, the gap between germline ends came to 8 bases.